The 14 T cell receptor beta chains below come from one sample, sequenced in a study of T-cell reconstitution after alpha-beta-depleted transplantation in children. Preparation of the TCRbeta library was carried out with unique molecular identifiers. TCRdb analysed the PCR reads with MiXCR anew, one entry per CDR3 protein. The sample includes about 300,000 distinct CDR3 sequences, roughly 9.1% of them seen just once. Here the sequenced sample was PBMCs, taken before TCRalphabeta/CD19-depleted stem cell transplant. Receptors originate from a boy in the first two years of life with acute myeloid leukemia, due to receive a stem cell transplant.

V gene TRBV12-3 or TRBV12-4 combines with J gene TRBJ2-1, with D uncertain. This CDR3 is built from 13 residues. V was shortened by 3 bases and J by 6 bases, with 9 bases between the two germline ends. For the CDR3, the DNA is TGTGCCAGCAGTTTTACCTATTTCAATGAGCAGTTCTTC. Its protein is CASSFTYFNEQFF.

The rearrangement joins TRBV21-1 to TRBJ1-2; the listed D gene, TRBD1, was not tested against the DNA. TRBV21-1 is a pseudogene locus. The CDR3 is 13 amino acids. The CDR3 nucleotides read TGTGCCAGCACCGGGACCTTTAACTATGGCTACACCTTC. Its protein is CASTGTFNYGYTF.

This clonotype was observed at least ten times. V is TRBV15 and J is TRBJ2-3; D may be TRBD2 (6 bases). CDR3 length equals 16 residues. Germline CDR1 reads LNHNV; CDR2 reads YYDKDF (reference sequence). Deletions cut 0 bases from V and 2 bases from J, with 12 bases between. The CDR3 DNA reads as TGTGCCACCAGCAGAGATCTTGGAGGGCTCACAGATACGCAGTATTTT. Encoded protein: CATSRDLGGLTDTQYF.

This clonotype was counted at least ten times. V is TRBV5-1 and J is TRBJ2-3, with 8 nucleotides matching TRBD1. J lost 5 bases, V lost 6 bases, and 11 bases had no gene match. This CDR3 is built from 15 residues. CDR1 SGHRS and CDR2 YFSETQ come from the germline V gene. The CDR3 reads CASNSLGQGEDTQYF. CDR3 nucleotides: TGCGCCAGCAACTCACTCGGACAGGGTGAAGATACGCAGTATTTT. Full variable domain (missing parts from reference TRBV5-1 and TRBJ2-3): KAGVTQTPRYLIKTRGQQVTLSCSPISGHRSVSWYQQTPGQGLQFLFEYFSETQRNKGNFPGRFSGRQFSNSRSEMNVSTLELGDSALYLCASNSLGQGEDTQYFGPGTRLTVL.

This clonotype was seen many times. The chain couples TRBV5-1 to TRBJ2-5, with D uncertain. The length of the CDR3 is 12 residues. Looked up from germline, CDR1 is SGHRS and CDR2 is YFSETQ. The V end was cut by 7 bases, the J end by 4 bases, with 11 bases between. This chain's CDR3 is CASFFLRETQYF. The CDR3 DNA follows: TGCGCCAGCTTTTTTTTGAGAGAGACCCAGTACTTC.

J is TRBJ2-3 and V is TRBV20-1, with 7 bases aligning to TRBD2. The V and J ends lost 5 bases and 5 bases, in that order; junction bases with no gene match: 16. The CDR3 is made up of 16 amino acids. Germline V gene lookup returns CDR1 DFQATT and CDR2 SNEGSKA (reference sequence). The CDR3 is CSAEPEVAGPEDTQYF. The CDR3 DNA sequence: TGCAGTGCTGAGCCTGAGGTAGCGGGCCCAGAAGATACGCAGTATTTT.

This clonotype was seen repeatedly, ten times or more. The chain couples TRBV2 to TRBJ2-6; possibly TRBD2 for D (5 bases). Looked up from germline, CDR1 is SNHLY and CDR2 is FYNNEI. The CDR3 runs to 14 residues. Trimming took off 8 bases at V and 0 bases at J, with 8 bases between the two ends. DNA of the CDR3: TGTGCCAGCGGTGCGGGCTCTGGGGCCAACGTCCTGACTTTC. This translates into CASGAGSGANVLTF. Complete variable domain (other parts from reference TRBV2 and TRBJ2-6): EPEVTQTPSHQVTQMGQEVILRCVPISNHLYFYWYRQILGQKVEFLVSFYNNEISEKSEIFDDQFSVERPDGSNFTLKIRSTKLEDSAMYFCASGAGSGANVLTFGAGSRLTVL.

The chain joins TRBV27 to TRBJ1-2; the D gene is possibly TRBD1 (5 bases). Germline V gene lookup returns CDR1 MNHEY and CDR2 SMNVEV (reference sequence). CDR3 length equals 14 residues. Trimming shortened V by 6 bases and J by 1 base, and 12 bases separated the two germline ends. In DNA, the CDR3 is TGTGCCAGCAGAGGGACTCCGGATAACTATGGCTACACCTTC. Translation: CASRGTPDNYGYTF.

Ten or more counts support this clonotype. The chain carries TRBV6-6 and TRBJ2-1, with 9 positions matching TRBD2. CDR3 length: 13 amino acids. Germline V gives CDR1 MNHNY, CDR2 SVGAGI (reference sequence). The junction had 5 bases not matched to a gene; V was cut back by 7 bases and J by 7 bases. CDR3 amino acids: CASKLAGWNEQFF. The CDR3 DNA sequence: TGTGCCAGCAAACTAGCGGGCTGGAATGAGCAGTTCTTC.

A single count supports this clonotype. The rearrangement links TRBV19 to TRBJ2-4, with D tentatively TRBD2 (5 bases). The CDR3 sequence is 14 residues long. CDR1 LNHDA and CDR2 SQIVND come from the germline V gene (reference sequence). V dropped 1 base and J dropped 11 bases, with 15 bases sitting between them. CDR3 nucleotide sequence: TGTGCCAGTAGTATAGTCGTCACAGACGGGGTTCAGTACTTC. This gives the protein CASSIVVTDGVQYF.

This clonotype was found many times. The rearrangement uses TRBV24-1 and TRBJ2-1, with 12 bases that match TRBD2. The CDR3 has 19 amino acids. In germline, CDR1 is KGHDR, CDR2 SFDVKD. V was clipped by 4 bases and J by 0 bases; unmatched bases: 9. CDR3 sequence: CATSEAGLAGHSSYNEQFF. Written as DNA, the CDR3 is TGTGCCACCAGTGAGGCGGGACTAGCGGGCCACAGCTCCTACAATGAGCAGTTCTTC.

This clonotype has at least ten counts. J is TRBJ2-5 and V is TRBV20-1, with 12 bases lining up with TRBD1. Germline trimming cut 3 bases from V and 4 bases from J; bases unmatched to any gene: 9. There are 16 residues in the CDR3. The germline gives CDR1 DFQATT, CDR2 SNEGSKA (reference sequence). Written as DNA, the CDR3 is TGCAGTGCTAGGGGGCACCGGGACAGGGGGCCAGAGACCCAGTACTTC. Amino acid sequence: CSARGHRDRGPETQYF.

This clonotype is labeled as medium-sized. The chain couples TRBV24-1 to TRBJ2-3; possible D gene TRBD1, 6 bases. Germline V gene data show CDR1 as KGHDR and CDR2 as SFDVKD. The V end was cut by 4 bases, the J end by 0 bases, with 13 bases between. The CDR3 loop spans 16 amino acids. The CDR3 nucleotides read TGTGCCACCAGTGAAGAAGGGACATACAGCACAGATACGCAGTATTTT. It encodes CATSEEGTYSTDTQYF.

The V and J genes are TRBV7-8 and TRBJ2-1; the match to TRBD2 covers 16 bases. The CDR3 runs to 18 residues. Germline V lookup: CDR1 SGHVS, CDR2 FQNEAQ. With V trimmed by 5 bases and J by 3 bases, 7 bases remained unmatched. CDR3 in amino acids: CASSLGLAGGRFYNEQFF. CDR3 nucleotide sequence: TGTGCCAGCAGCCTGGGACTAGCGGGGGGGCGGTTCTACAATGAGCAGTTCTTC.